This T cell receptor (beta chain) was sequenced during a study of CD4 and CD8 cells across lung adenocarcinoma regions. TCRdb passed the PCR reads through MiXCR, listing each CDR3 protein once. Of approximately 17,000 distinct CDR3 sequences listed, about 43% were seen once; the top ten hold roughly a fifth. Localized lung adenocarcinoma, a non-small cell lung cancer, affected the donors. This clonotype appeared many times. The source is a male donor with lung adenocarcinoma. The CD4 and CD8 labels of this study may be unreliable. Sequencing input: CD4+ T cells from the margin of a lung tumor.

DNA for the CDR3: TGTGCCAGCAGTGCACTGGACAGGGCTAATTCACCCCTCCACTTT. It translates to CASSALDRANSPLHF. The gene calls are TRBV6-1 and TRBJ1-6, with 8 bases that match TRBD1. From germline, CDR1 is MNHNS and CDR2 SASEGT. V lost 4 bases, J lost 6 bases, and 5 bases stayed unmatched. The CDR3 is 15 amino acids.